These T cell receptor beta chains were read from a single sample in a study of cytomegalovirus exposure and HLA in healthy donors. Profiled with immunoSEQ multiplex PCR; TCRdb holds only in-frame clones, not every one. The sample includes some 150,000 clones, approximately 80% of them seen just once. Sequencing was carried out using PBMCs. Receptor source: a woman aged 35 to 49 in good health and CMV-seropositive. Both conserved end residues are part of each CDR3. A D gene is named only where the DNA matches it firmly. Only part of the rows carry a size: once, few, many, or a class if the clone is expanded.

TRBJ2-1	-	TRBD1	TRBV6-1	CASRPGQGKDEQFF	TGTGCCAGCAGGCCGGGACAGGGGAAGGATGAGCAGTTCTTC
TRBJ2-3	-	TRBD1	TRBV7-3	CASSFGQGSTDTQYF	TGTGCCAGCAGCTTCGGACAGGGGAGCACAGATACGCAGTATTTT
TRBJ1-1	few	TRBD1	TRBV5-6	CASSKGQGRNTEAFF	TGTGCCAGCAGCAAAGGACAGGGGAGGAACACTGAAGCTTTCTTT
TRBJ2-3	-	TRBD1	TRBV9	CASSPRVRQGPTDTQYF	TGTGCCAGCAGCCCCCGCGTGAGACAGGGACCCACAGATACGCAGTATTTT
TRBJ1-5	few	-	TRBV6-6	CASTDTYSNQPQHF	TGTGCCAGCACAGACACCTATAGCAATCAGCCCCAGCATTTT
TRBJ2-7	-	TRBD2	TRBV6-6	CASRPAGGDYEQYF	TGTGCCAGCAGACCAGCGGGAGGGGACTACGAGCAGTACTTC
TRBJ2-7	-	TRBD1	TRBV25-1	CASSDRQGVTYEQYF	TGTGCCAGCAGTGATCGCCAGGGGGTTACCTACGAGCAGTACTTC
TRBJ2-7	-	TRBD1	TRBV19	CASSQQGIGSYEQYF	TGTGCCAGTAGCCAACAGGGGATCGGGTCCTACGAGCAGTACTTC
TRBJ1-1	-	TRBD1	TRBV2	CASSVRQGSPFEAFF	TGTGCCAGCAGCGTTCGACAGGGATCCCCATTTGAAGCTTTCTTT
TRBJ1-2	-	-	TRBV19	CASSIIGRGGGYTF	TGTGCCAGTAGTATAATCGGGAGGGGCGGCGGCTACACCTTC
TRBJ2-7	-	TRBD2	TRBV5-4	CASSFSPSGYGGREQYF	TGTGCCAGCAGCTTTTCCCCTAGCGGGTACGGTGGCCGCGAGCAGTACTTC
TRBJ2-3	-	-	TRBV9	CASSVGGVGADTQYF	TGTGCCAGCAGCGTAGGCGGGGTGGGTGCAGATACGCAGTATTTT
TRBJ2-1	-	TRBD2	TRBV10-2	CASSEQGRLADEQFF	TGCGCCAGCAGTGAACAGGGCCGACTAGCGGATGAGCAGTTCTTC
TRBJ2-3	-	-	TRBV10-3	CAITGDHTDTQYF	TGTGCCATCACAGGGGACCACACAGATACGCAGTATTTT
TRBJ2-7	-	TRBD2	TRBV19	CASTSGGLAGVNEQYF	TGTGCCAGTACCTCAGGGGGACTAGCGGGAGTCAACGAGCAGTACTTC
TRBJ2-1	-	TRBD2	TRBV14	CASSPRTRAWSEQFF	TGTGCCAGCAGCCCCAGGACTAGGGCTTGGAGTGAGCAGTTCTTC
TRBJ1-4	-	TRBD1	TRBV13	CASSLGGTGGEKLFF	TGTGCCAGCAGCTTAGGTGGGACAGGGGGTGAAAAACTGTTTTTT
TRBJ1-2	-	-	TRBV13	CASRKDEELYGYTF	TGTGCCAGCAGAAAAGACGAGGAGCTCTATGGCTACACCTTC
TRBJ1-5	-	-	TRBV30	CAWSRGMRGIQPQHF	TGTGCCTGGAGTAGAGGTATGAGGGGGATTCAGCCCCAGCATTTT
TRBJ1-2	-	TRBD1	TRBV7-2	CASSLDREDGYTF	TGTGCCAGCAGCTTGGACAGGGAAGATGGCTACACCTTC
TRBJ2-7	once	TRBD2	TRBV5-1	CASSSGTSGDEQYF	TGCGCCAGCAGCTCCGGGACTAGCGGCGACGAGCAGTACTTC
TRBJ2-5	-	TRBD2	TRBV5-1	CASSLDGTSAETQYF	TGCGCCAGCAGCTTGGACGGGACTAGCGCAGAGACCCAGTACTTC
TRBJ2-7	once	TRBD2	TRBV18	CASSTKGTSGPIEQYF	TGTGCCAGCTCAACCAAAGGGACTAGCGGGCCCATCGAGCAGTACTTC
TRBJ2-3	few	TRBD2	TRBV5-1	CASSLALGGGPNTQYF	TGCGCCAGCAGCTTGGCTCTTGGGGGAGGGCCAAATACGCAGTATTTT